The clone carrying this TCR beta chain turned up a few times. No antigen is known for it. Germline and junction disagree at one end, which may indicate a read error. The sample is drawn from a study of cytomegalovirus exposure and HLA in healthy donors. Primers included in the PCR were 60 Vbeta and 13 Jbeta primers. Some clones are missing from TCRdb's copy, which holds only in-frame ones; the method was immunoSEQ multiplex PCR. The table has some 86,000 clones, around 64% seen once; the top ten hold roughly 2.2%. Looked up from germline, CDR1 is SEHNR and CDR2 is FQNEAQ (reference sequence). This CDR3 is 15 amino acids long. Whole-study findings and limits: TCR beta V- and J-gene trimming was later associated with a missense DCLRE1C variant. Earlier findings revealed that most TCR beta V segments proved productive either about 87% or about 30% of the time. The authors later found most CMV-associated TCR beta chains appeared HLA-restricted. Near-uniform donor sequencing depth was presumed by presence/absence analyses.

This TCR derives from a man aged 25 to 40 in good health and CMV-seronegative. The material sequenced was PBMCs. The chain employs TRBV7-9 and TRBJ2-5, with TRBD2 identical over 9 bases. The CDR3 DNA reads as TGTTCCAGCAGCTTTCAGGCGGGAGGGCAAGAGACCCAGTACTTC. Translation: CSSSFQAGGQETQYF.